Shown below are 5 T cell receptor beta chains from a single sample sequenced in a study of cytomegalovirus exposure and HLA in healthy donors. PCR was performed using 60 Vbeta and 13 Jbeta primers. The assay was immunoSEQ multiplex PCR, and TCRdb's table has in-frame clones only and misses some. The sample consists of 95,000 to 100,000 clones, under 80% of them appearing once. The sequenced sample consisted of PBMCs. The receptors were sampled from a man in his forties or fifties in good health and CMV-seronegative.

V is TRBV2 and J is TRBJ2-2, with 12 bases identical to TRBD1. After removal of 8 bases from V and 5 bases from J, the junction contained 6 bases not matched to a gene. This CDR3 is 15 amino acids long. Germline CDR1 SNHLY, CDR2 FYNNEI. The CDR3 nucleotides read TGTGCCAGCTCGGGACAGGGGGCGCGAACCGGGGAGCTGTTTTTT. Its translation is CASSGQGARTGELFF.

This chain uses TRBV7-3 with TRBJ2-3; D unresolved. Looked up from germline, CDR1 is SGHTA and CDR2 is FQGTGA. The CDR3 has 13 residues. V gave up 5 bases and J gave up 5 bases, with 11 bases separating them. The CDR3 DNA reads as TGTGCCAGCAGCCCCGAAGTGAGAGATACGCAGTATTTT. Encoded protein: CASSPEVRDTQYF.

CDR3 nucleotides: TGCGCCAGCAGCCCGGGGACAGCGAACACTGAAGCTTTCTTT. Residues: CASSPGTANTEAFF. V usage is TRBV5-1 and J usage is TRBJ1-1; 7 positions match TRBD1. In germline, CDR1 is SGHRS, CDR2 YFSETQ. CDR3 length equals 14 residues. The ends lost 4 bases at V and 1 base at J; junction bases unmatched: 4. Variable domain in full (rest from reference TRBV5-1 and TRBJ1-1): KAGVTQTPRYLIKTRGQQVTLSCSPISGHRSVSWYQQTPGQGLQFLFEYFSETQRNKGNFPGRFSGRQFSNSRSEMNVSTLELGDSALYLCASSPGTANTEAFFGQGTRLTVV.

This clone was seen a handful of times. The same CDR3 can be traced to other DNA sequences in this sample. This chain uses TRBV7-2 with TRBJ1-1, with 8 bases identical to TRBD1. The CDR3 has 15 amino acids. The V and J ends lost 5 bases and 4 bases, in that order; junction bases with no gene match: 9. From germline, CDR1 is SGHTA and CDR2 FQGNSA. CDR3 DNA: TGTGCCAGCAGCCCCAGTGGACAGGGTATCACTGAAGCTTTCTTT. Protein product: CASSPSGQGITEAFF.

The chain has TRBV29-1 and TRBJ2-1, with 8 positions matching TRBD2. J gave up 10 bases and V 8 bases, and 16 bases lay outside the gene matches. The germline gives CDR1 SQVTM, CDR2 ANQGSEA. This CDR3 is built from 14 residues. This chain's CDR3 is CSPLRWREEVEQFF. DNA for the CDR3: TGCAGCCCCCTTCGTTGGCGGGAGGAAGTGGAGCAGTTCTTC.